The clone carrying this T cell receptor (beta chain) was counted between two and nine times. Its target is not known. The V and J ends lost 3 bases and 3 bases respectively, with 9 bases between them. CDR3 length: 13 amino acids. Germline CDR1 and CDR2: DFQATT and SNEGSKA (reference sequence). This sample was included in a study of response to subunit inactivated influenza vaccine. Overall study findings and caveats: Authors suggested each seasonal influenza vaccination recruits few new T cells.

TCRdb recomputed calls from the RT-PCR reads with MiXCR, one row per CDR3 protein. The table lists around 750,000 distinct CDR3 sequences, around 20% of them singletons. The sample here was PBMCs from blood, taken 4 to 6 days after vaccination. The chain links TRBV20-1 to TRBJ2-4; D is undetermined. This receptor was identified in a man aged 45-65 years who received an inactivated influenza vaccine. The CDR3 nucleotides are TGCAGTGCTAGTACATCGGTCAAAAACATTCAGTACTTC. Its translation: CSASTSVKNIQYF.